What follows are 10 T cell receptor beta chains derived from one specimen sequenced in a study of beta chain features in type 1 diabetes. Expressed TCRB transcripts were sequenced because the entire RNA isolate underwent reverse transcription. Data came from immunoSEQ multiplex PCR; TCRdb stores just in-frame clones and leaves some out. The sample comprises a few hundred thousand clones, over 25% of which are singletons, and around 0.065% rests with the top ten. The specimen sequenced was naive CD4+ T cells from blood. The origin of the receptors is a man between 18 and 35 years old in good health.

The J gene is TRBJ1-1, the V gene TRBV10-3; D unresolved. V lost 3 bases and J 0 bases, leaving 5 bases between the germline ends. The CDR3 loop spans 13 amino acids. The V gene's germline CDR1 is ENHRY and CDR2 SYGVKD. CDR3 sequence: CAISERMNTEAFF. The CDR3 nucleotides read TGTGCCATCAGTGAACGGATGAACACTGAAGCTTTCTTT.

CDR3 sequence (DNA): TGTGCCAGCAGCTTAGCGGTGGGAGGCGGGTCCCAAGAGACCCAGTACTTC. Translation: CASSLAVGGGSQETQYF. The genes are TRBV7-8 and TRBJ2-5, with a weak D call TRBD2 (6 bases). The germline CDR1 and CDR2 sequences are SGHVS and FQNEAQ. V was cut by 0 bases and J by 1 base, with 15 bases left in between. The CDR3 runs to 17 residues.

The genes are TRBV6-5 and TRBJ2-1, with D perhaps matching TRBD2 (5 bases). CDR3 length equals 13 residues. With 3 bases removed from V and 7 bases from J, the gap between germline ends came to 10 bases. Germline loops: CDR1 MNHEY, CDR2 SVGAGI. CDR3 coding DNA: TGTGCCAGCAGTTATTCTAGCCTGAATGAGCAGTTCTTC. This translates into CASSYSSLNEQFF.

The chain couples TRBV7-9 to TRBJ1-2, with 7 nucleotides matching TRBD1. Germline CDR1 is SEHNR and CDR2 is FQNEAQ (reference sequence). The junction had 7 bases not matched to a gene; V was cut back by 5 bases and J by 4 bases. The length of the CDR3 is 14 residues. In nucleotides, the CDR3 is TGTGCCAGCAGCCCCACGGACAGGTCCTATGGCTACACCTTC. Residues: CASSPTDRSYGYTF.

This rearrangement joins TRBV5-1 to TRBJ2-6, with TRBD1 as a possible D gene (6 bases). The V gene's germline CDR1 is SGHRS and CDR2 YFSETQ. V was clipped by 6 bases and J by 5 bases, with 15 bases between them. CDR3 length: 15 residues. CDR3 loop: CASKLTGPWANVLTF. CDR3 bases: TGCGCCAGCAAACTCACAGGGCCCTGGGCCAACGTCCTGACTTTC.

The rearrangement uses TRBV7-7 and TRBJ2-5, with 11 bases lining up with TRBD2. The V segment lost 8 bases and the J segment 2 bases; nucleotides outside the gene matches: 4. The CDR3 spans 14 residues. CDR1 is SSHAT and CDR2 is FNYEAQ in the germline V gene (reference sequence). Here the CDR3 reads CASGGLAGQETQYF. CDR3 in DNA: TGTGCCAGCGGAGGACTAGCGGGTCAAGAGACCCAGTACTTC.

This clone was seen a few times. The rearrangement uses TRBV15 and TRBJ2-7; D call uncertain. The germline V gene has CDR1 LNHNV and CDR2 YYDKDF (reference sequence). The CDR3 contains 14 residues. Deletions cut 1 base from V and 3 bases from J, with 10 bases between. CDR3 loop: CATSRGTWHYEQYF. The CDR3 nucleotides are TGTGCCACCAGCAGAGGGACCTGGCACTACGAGCAGTACTTC.

This clone is a singleton in its sample. This chain connects TRBV7-2 to TRBJ2-1, with D perhaps matching TRBD2 (5 bases). Trimming stripped 0 bases from V and 7 bases from J, with 13 bases between. CDR3 length equals 15 residues. Germline V gene lookup returns CDR1 SGHTA and CDR2 FQGNSA. CDR3 DNA: TGTGCCAGCAGCTTAGCGGGTTTGAGGGCAAATGAGCAGTTCTTC. Translation: CASSLAGLRANEQFF. Supplemented by reference TRBV7-2 and TRBJ2-1, the full variable domain reads GAGVSQSPSNKVTEKGKDVELRCDPISGHTALYWYRQSLGQGLEFLIYFQGNSAPDKSGLPSDRFSAERTGGSVSTLTIQRTQQEDSAVYLCASSLAGLRANEQFFGPGTRLTVL.

The chain combines TRBV6-5 with TRBJ1-1; the D gene is possibly TRBD1 (5 bases). Germline V gene sequence: CDR1 MNHEY, CDR2 SVGAGI. V was shortened by 0 bases and J by 1 base, with 9 bases between the two germline ends. The CDR3 is 15 residues long. CDR3 amino acids: CASSYSLQANTEAFF. The CDR3 region has the DNA TGTGCCAGCAGTTACTCTTTACAGGCGAACACTGAAGCTTTCTTT.

The chain is built from TRBV5-1 and TRBJ2-5; 9 nucleotides line up with TRBD1. This CDR3 contains 14 residues. The V segment lost 6 bases and the J segment 5 bases; nucleotides outside the gene matches: 8. CDR1 is SGHRS and CDR2 is YFSETQ in the germline V gene. The DNA of the CDR3 is TGCGCCAGCAAGAAACAGGGGGCAGAGGAGACCCAGTACTTC. It encodes CASKKQGAEETQYF.